This entry describes one TCR beta chain. Its cognate antigen is unknown. This sample is drawn from a study of OX40 agonist ivuxolimab in advanced cancers. Study-wide background: Hepatocellular carcinoma, melanoma, renal cell or head and neck cancer was diagnosed in the dose-escalation patients. Treatment received earlier with anti-PD-1, anti-PD-L1 or anti-CTLA-4 agents was allowed, and more than 35% had some. Whole-study findings and limits: Among T cells, CD8+ cells averaged more expanded clones than CD4+ cells. The study found among the lowest clonal expansion in partial responders at 0.1-3.0 mg/kg.

The V gene lost 3 bases and the J gene lost 0 bases, with 11 bases spanning the gap. CDR3 length: 15 amino acids. Germline loops: CDR1 MNHEY, CDR2 SMNVEV (reference sequence). The protocol was immunoSEQ multiplex PCR, while the TCRdb copy is restricted to in-frame clones and leaves out a portion. The profile shows about 70,000 clones, roughly 87% of them singletons. The starting material was CD4+ or CD8+ T cells sorted from blood, obtained in a trial of the OX40 agonist ivuxolimab. J is TRBJ1-2 and V is TRBV27; tentative D call: TRBD1 (6 bases). The TCR comes from an adult with an advanced solid tumor such as melanoma, head and neck, liver or kidney cancer. The CDR3 reads CASSLNRVPNYGYTF. CDR3 bases: TGTGCCAGCAGTTTGAACAGGGTTCCTAACTATGGCTACACCTTC.